The 22 T cell receptor beta chains in this list originate from one sample, sequenced in a study of metastatic and nonmetastatic thyroid tumors. Each patient went into thyroid surgery without having received any treatment. TCRdb redid the clone calls on the PCR reads using MiXCR. The sample shows roughly 15,000 clones, about 25% of them seen only once. The sequenced sample consisted of adjacent normal tissue. These receptors were taken from a female donor with papillary thyroid cancer or a benign thyroid nodule (not recorded which). Some clones in this sample may be carry-over from other donors' samples.

This clone was detected once. V is TRBV7-3 and J is TRBJ2-5, with TRBD2 as a possible D gene (7 bases). Germline values: CDR1 SGHTA, CDR2 FQGTGA. V was trimmed by 2 bases and J by 4 bases, leaving 14 bases between them. The CDR3 totals 15 residues. CDR3 loop: CASSLRQGRAETQYF. CDR3 bases: TGTGCCAGCAGCTTACGGCAGGGGAGGGCAGAGACCCAGTACTTC.

This clone was observed at least ten times. The chain links TRBV2 to TRBJ2-5; TRBD2 matches 16 bases. After removal of 7 bases from V and 3 bases from J, the junction contained 5 bases not matched to a gene. The germline V gene has CDR1 SNHLY and CDR2 FYNNEI. The CDR3 length is 16 residues. The CDR3 nucleotides are TGTGCCAGCACCGGGACTAGCGGGAGGGCCAAAGAGACCCAGTACTTC. Translated: CASTGTSGRAKETQYF.

V is TRBV20-1 and J is TRBJ2-1, with 13 bases matching TRBD2. This CDR3 contains 14 residues. With 1 base clipped from V and 10 bases from J, the junction kept 4 bases outside the gene matches. CDR1 is DFQATT and CDR2 is SNEGSKA in the germline V gene (reference sequence). This chain's CDR3 is CSARGTSGRAEQFF. The CDR3 DNA follows: TGCAGTGCTAGAGGGACTAGCGGGAGAGCAGAGCAGTTCTTC.

The chain links TRBV28 to TRBJ1-5, with D perhaps TRBD1 (6 bases). The V and J ends lost 6 bases and 2 bases respectively, with 17 bases between them. From germline, CDR1 is MDHEN and CDR2 SYDVKM. This CDR3 region has 16 residues. The CDR3 loop reads CASRSLTGSCNQPQHF. The CDR3 nucleotides read TGTGCCAGCAGATCTTTAACAGGGTCATGCAATCAGCCCCAGCATTTT.

This clone appeared many times. One base away lies a much larger clone, so this may be a sequencing read error. In the same sample, other DNA sequences code for this CDR3. V is TRBV2 and J is TRBJ2-5; either TRBD1 or TRBD2 may supply D (6 bases each). Trimming took off 8 bases at V and 1 base at J, with 11 bases between the two ends. Germline CDR1 SNHLY, CDR2 FYNNEI. This CDR3 spans 13 amino acids. CDR3 DNA sequence: TGTGCCAGCGGCGGGACATGCCAAGAGACCCAGTACTTC. Translation gives CASGGTCQETQYF.

This clone was detected many times. The rearrangement links TRBV18 to TRBJ2-1; D call uncertain. Germline lookup yields CDR1 KGHSH and CDR2 LQKENI. This CDR3 has 12 residues. Deletions cut 1 base from V and 5 bases from J, with 3 bases between. In DNA form, the CDR3 reads TGTGCCAGCTCACCACGGGACAATGAGCAGTTCTTC. Its protein is CASSPRDNEQFF.

This clone was detected a few times. V is TRBV20-1 and J is TRBJ2-7; tentative D call: TRBD2 (5 bases). In germline, CDR1 is DFQATT, CDR2 SNEGSKA (reference sequence). V was clipped by 4 bases and J by 6 bases, with 10 bases between them. CDR3 size: 11 residues. CDR3 loop: CSAKNAGEQYF. The CDR3 DNA sequence: TGCAGTGCTAAGAACGCGGGCGAGCAGTACTTC.

This clone was seen repeatedly, ten times or more. V is TRBV2 and J is TRBJ2-3, with unresolved D. V lost 6 bases and J lost 4, with 11 bases in between. Germline V gene lookup returns CDR1 SNHLY and CDR2 FYNNEI. The CDR3 is 13 amino acids. Here the CDR3 DNA reads TGTGCCAGCAGGCTGAACTACGCAGATACGCAGTATTTT. Its protein product is CASRLNYADTQYF.

This clone is deemed medium-sized. The V gene is TRBV27, the J gene TRBJ2-1; D perhaps matches TRBD1 (5 bases). CDR3 length equals 17 residues. The ends were cut back, 2 bases at V and 6 bases at J, with 20 bases in the middle. Germline CDR1 MNHEY, CDR2 SMNVEV (reference sequence). CDR3 sequence: CASSLSVVGSGINEQFF. The CDR3 DNA is TGTGCCAGCAGTTTAAGTGTTGTGGGATCAGGGATCAATGAGCAGTTCTTC.

This clone was counted ten times or more. The V gene is TRBV5-6, the J gene TRBJ1-2; 8 bases align to TRBD1. The germline CDR1 and CDR2 sequences are SGHDT and YYEEEE. CDR3 length equals 16 residues. V shed 0 bases, J shed 6 bases, and the junction held 10 bases outside the gene matches. The CDR3 bases are TGTGCCAGCAGCTTGGCCGCGAGGACAGGGTTTAATGGCTACACCTTC. Its protein is CASSLAARTGFNGYTF.

The chain couples TRBV24-1 to TRBJ2-3, with D tentatively TRBD2 (7 bases). CDR1 KGHDR and CDR2 SFDVKD come from the germline V gene. The V and J ends lost 0 bases and 1 base respectively, with 10 bases between them. The CDR3 loop spans 16 amino acids. DNA of the CDR3: TGTGCCACCAGTGATTTGGGCGGGGGCGGCACAGATACGCAGTATTTT. This encodes CATSDLGGGGTDTQYF.

This clone was detected only a few times. A junction end diverges from the germline sequence, so it may reflect a read error. The chain links TRBV2 to TRBJ1-3; 7 positions match TRBD1. Germline V gene lookup returns CDR1 SNHLY and CDR2 FYNNEI. This CDR3 region has 17 residues. The DNA for the CDR3 is TGTGCCAGCATTGAAACCGTGACAGGGAGCGCTGGAAACACCATATATTTT. As protein: CASIETVTGSAGNTIYF.

The chain carries TRBV4-1 and TRBJ2-1, with TRBD2 matching 12 bases. The J segment lost 10 bases and the V segment lost 3 bases, leaving 16 bases of the junction unmatched. CDR1 is MGHRA, CDR2 YSYEKL, per germline. The CDR3 has 18 residues. The CDR3 region has the DNA TGCGCCAGCAGCCACGGACTAGCGGGATGGGGGGGGCTGGGGGAGCAGTTCTTC. Its protein is CASSHGLAGWGGLGEQFF.

The chain employs TRBV27 and TRBJ1-4; D gene uncertain. Germline-derived CDR1 and CDR2 are MNHEY and SMNVEV (reference sequence). CDR3 length: 17 residues. V lost 2 bases and J 0 bases, leaving 13 bases between the germline ends. The CDR3 loop reads CASSLVPQTATNEKLFF. As DNA, the CDR3 is TGTGCCAGCAGTTTAGTCCCACAAACGGCAACTAATGAAAAACTGTTTTTT.

This clone has only one observation. This chain connects TRBV12-3 or TRBV12-4 to TRBJ2-7; no firm D call. V lost 3 bases to trimming and J lost 5 bases, with 20 bases between them. The CDR3 has 16 residues. CDR3 region: CASSFFPSESRNEQYF. CDR3 coding DNA: TGTGCCAGCAGTTTTTTTCCCAGCGAGAGTCGGAACGAGCAGTACTTC.

This clone came up many times. The CDR3 DNA reads as TGTGCCAGCAGTACAGGGAACTATGGCTACACCTTC. Amino acids: CASSTGNYGYTF. The V call is TRBV3-1, the J call TRBJ1-2; tentative D call: TRBD1 (6 bases). The germline V gene has CDR1 LGHDT and CDR2 YNNKEL (reference sequence). This CDR3 has 12 residues. V was clipped by 6 bases and J by 2 bases, with 7 bases between them.

This chain links TRBV18 with TRBJ2-7; 7 bases are shared with TRBD1. The V gene end was trimmed by 8 bases and the J gene end by 3 bases; junction bases not matched to a gene: 1. Germline CDR1 and CDR2: KGHSH and LQKENI. The CDR3 totals 11 residues. CDR3 DNA: TGTGCCAGCAGGGACAGCTACGAGCAGTACTTC. It specifies CASRDSYEQYF. Together with reference TRBV18 and TRBJ2-7, the CDR3 gives the full variable domain: NAGVMQNPRHLVRRRGQEARLRCSPMKGHSHVYWYRQLPEEGLKFMVYLQKENIIDESGMPKERFSAEFPKEGPSILRIQQVVRGDSAAYFCASRDSYEQYFGPGTRLTVT.

On this clone itself: At one boundary the junction diverges from the germline segment, which might be a read error. The CDR3 DNA sequence: TGTGCCAGCAGTTACGGGGCAGTCTATGCCTACACCTTC. Translation: CASSYGAVYAYTF. This chain uses TRBV6-2 or TRBV6-3 with TRBJ1-2, with a possible D match to TRBD1 (5 bases). Germline V CDR1 and CDR2: MNHEY, SVGEGT. This CDR3 region has 13 residues.

Many counts were recorded for this clone. V and J are TRBV7-8 and TRBJ1-2; 7 nucleotides agree with TRBD1. Per the germline V gene, CDR1 is SGHVS and CDR2 is FQNEAQ. Trimming cost V 1 base and J 4 bases; bases outside gene matches: 6. The CDR3 loop spans 15 amino acids. The DNA of the CDR3 is TGTGCCAGCAGCTTAGAGGGGACAGCAGCCTATGGCTACACCTTC. Amino acid sequence: CASSLEGTAAYGYTF.

In this sample, this clone turned up many times. This chain connects TRBV24-1 to TRBJ2-2; D assignment may be TRBD1 or TRBD2 (5 bases each). Germline CDR1 is KGHDR and CDR2 is SFDVKD. V dropped 6 bases and J dropped 1 base, with 23 bases sitting between them. The CDR3 consists of 19 residues. The CDR3 coding sequence is TGTGCCACCAGTCCTGACAGTAGAAGTGCGGAGGTGAACACCGGGGAGCTGTTTTTT. Its protein product is CATSPDSRSAEVNTGELFF.

This clone showed up just a few times. The V gene is TRBV7-2, the J gene TRBJ2-7; no definite D call. Germline assignment: CDR1 SGHTA and CDR2 FQGNSA. Trimming removed 8 bases at V and 2 bases at J, with 7 bases between. CDR3 length: 11 amino acids. Written as DNA, the CDR3 is TGTGCCAGCGCCCGGGCCTACGAGCAGTACTTC. Its protein is CASARAYEQYF.

A note on this clone: At the DNA level, this CDR3 is encoded by other sequences in the same sample as well. This sequence joins TRBV20-1 and TRBJ2-2; 7 positions agree with TRBD2. Germline CDR1 DFQATT, CDR2 SNEGSKA (reference sequence). Germline trimming cut 3 bases from V and 6 bases from J; bases unmatched to any gene: 10. The CDR3 totals 15 residues. The CDR3 coding sequence is TGCAGTGCTAGGGTGGGCGGGAGAGCCGCCGGGGAGCTGTTTTTT. Protein sequence: CSARVGGRAAGELFF.